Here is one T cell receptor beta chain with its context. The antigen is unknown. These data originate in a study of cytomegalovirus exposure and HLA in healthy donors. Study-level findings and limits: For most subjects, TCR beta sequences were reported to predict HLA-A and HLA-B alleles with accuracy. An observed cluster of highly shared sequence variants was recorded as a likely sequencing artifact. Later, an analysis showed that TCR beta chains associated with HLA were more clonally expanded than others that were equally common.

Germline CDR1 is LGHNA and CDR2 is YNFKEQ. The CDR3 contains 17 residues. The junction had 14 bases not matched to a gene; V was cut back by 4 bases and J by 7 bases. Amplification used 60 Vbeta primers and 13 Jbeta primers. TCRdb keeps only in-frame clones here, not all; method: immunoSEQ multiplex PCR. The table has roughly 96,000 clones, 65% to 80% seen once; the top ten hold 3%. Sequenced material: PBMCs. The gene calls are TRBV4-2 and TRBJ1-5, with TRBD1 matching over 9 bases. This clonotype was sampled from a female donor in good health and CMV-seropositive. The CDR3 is CASSPSSPGQGGQPQHF. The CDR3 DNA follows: TGTGCCAGCAGCCCATCCAGCCCGGGACAGGGAGGGCAGCCCCAGCATTTT.